This paragraph covers one TCR beta chain sequence. Its specificity is not known. This record belongs to a study of Tregs in tolerant kidney transplant recipients. Mixed chimerism was transient after nonmyeloablative marrow transplants from related graft donors. CD4+CD25+CD127- Tregs, CD4+CD25- non-Tregs, CD4 and CD8 cells were sorted. Germline V CDR1 and CDR2: LGHNA, YNFKEQ. The CDR3 runs to 15 residues. V was clipped by 1 base and J by 2 bases; unmatched bases: 0. Sequencing was performed with immunoSEQ multiplex PCR; in TCRdb, only in-frame clones are kept and a portion is missing. The sample shows over 70,000 clones, roughly 90% of them seen only once. Broader study findings: Expanding Tregs on activated donor B cells appeared to best identify donor-specific TCRbeta clones. Nucleotide sequences could not be compared across some patients' samples due to primer changes.

The TCR sequence derives from a human patient who received a combined kidney and bone marrow transplant. Some T cells may have come from the graft donor. This sequence joins TRBV4-2 and TRBJ1-3; 9 bases map to TRBD1. The starting material was CD4+ T cells from blood (PBMCs), obtained 24 months after the transplant. CDR3 DNA: TGTGCCAGCAGCCAAGGGGACAGGGCTGGAAACACCATATATTTT. Encoded protein: CASSQGDRAGNTIYF.